This T cell receptor beta chain was recovered during a study of cytomegalovirus exposure and HLA in healthy donors. With 60 Vbeta and 13 Jbeta primers, the PCR was carried out. Profiled with immunoSEQ multiplex PCR; TCRdb holds only in-frame clones, not every one. The table lists roughly 76,000 clones, 79% of them singletons. This CDR3 comprises 13 residues. Unmatched junction bases numbered 8, after V lost 4 bases and J lost 10 bases. Germline V CDR1 and CDR2: MGHDK, SYGVNS. J is TRBJ1-1 and V is TRBV25-1; TRBD1 agrees at 8 bases. Sample: PBMCs. This sequence originates from a man aged 25-45 years in good health and CMV-seronegative. The DNA for the CDR3 is TGTGCCAGCAGTGTGCAGGGGGCAAGTGGAGCTTTCTTT. It is translated as CASSVQGASGAFF.